The rows below give T cell receptor beta chains drawn from one sample of a study of blood T cells in healthy people across ages. TCRdb independently ran MiXCR on the 5' RACE reads; one entry per CDR3 protein. The sample yields around 1,600,000 distinct CDR3 sequences, around 40% seen once. The sample was blood. All receptors derive from a young woman in good health. Both conserved end residues are part of each CDR3. The order of the fields is V gene, CDR3 length, CDR3 protein.

>TRBV11-3|15
CASSQYRTGPNEQFF
>TRBV5-5|14
CASVPGQGANGYTF
>TRBV7-4|15
CASSKAGVFCNEQFF
>TRBV27|13
CASSTQGLPSRFF
>TRBV6-2/TRBV6-3|13
CASSYRRNQPQHF
>TRBV2|14
CASSDAQGTDTQYF
>TRBV4-2|18
CASSTRLFSGSSYNEQFF
>TRBV10-2|15
CASRETGAGSQPQHF
>TRBV10-3|12
CAISEVPSLQYF
>TRBV28|16
CASSQLGAGMRYEQFF
>TRBV6-2/TRBV6-3|14
CASSYSGGRHEQFF
>TRBV4-3|16
CASSQAGPGVFRELFF
>TRBV4-1|15
CASSPLGLAANEQFF
>TRBV9|13
CASSVDTAYEQFF
>TRBV5-1|16
CASSLPRTSGTNEQFF
>TRBV27|12
CVSSPSNQPQHF
>TRBV12-5|12
CPEAYSNQPQHF
>TRBV12-3/TRBV12-4|14
CASSLASLAGELFF
>TRBV19|11
CVSIASYEQYF
>TRBV4-1|16
CASSSRASAASDTQYF
>TRBV25-1|15
CASSEYSKVTDTQYF
>TRBV30|14
CAWSVWTGGTEAFF